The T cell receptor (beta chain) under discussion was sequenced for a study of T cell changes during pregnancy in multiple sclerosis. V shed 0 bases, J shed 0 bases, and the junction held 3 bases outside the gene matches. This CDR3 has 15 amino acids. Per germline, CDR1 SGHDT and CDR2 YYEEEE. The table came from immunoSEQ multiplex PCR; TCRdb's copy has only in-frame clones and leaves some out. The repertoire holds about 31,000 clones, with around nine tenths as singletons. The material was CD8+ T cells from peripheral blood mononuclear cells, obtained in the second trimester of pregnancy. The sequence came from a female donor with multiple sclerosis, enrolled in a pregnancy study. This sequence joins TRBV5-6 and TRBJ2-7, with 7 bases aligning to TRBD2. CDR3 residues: CASSLELAGSYEQYF. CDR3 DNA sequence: TGTGCCAGCAGCTTGGAATTAGCGGGCTCCTACGAGCAGTACTTC.